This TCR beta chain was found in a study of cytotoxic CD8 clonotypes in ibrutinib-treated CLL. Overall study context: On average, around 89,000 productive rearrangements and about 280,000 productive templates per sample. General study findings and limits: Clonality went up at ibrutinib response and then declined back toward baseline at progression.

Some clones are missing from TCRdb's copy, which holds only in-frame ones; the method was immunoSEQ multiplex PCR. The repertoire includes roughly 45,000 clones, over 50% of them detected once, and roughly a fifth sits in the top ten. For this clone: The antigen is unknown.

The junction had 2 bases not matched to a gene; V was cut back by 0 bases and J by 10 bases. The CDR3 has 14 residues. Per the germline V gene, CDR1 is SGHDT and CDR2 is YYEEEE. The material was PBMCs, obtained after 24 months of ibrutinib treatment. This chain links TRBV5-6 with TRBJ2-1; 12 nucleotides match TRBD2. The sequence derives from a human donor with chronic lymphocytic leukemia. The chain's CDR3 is CASSLALAGGEQFF. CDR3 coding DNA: TGTGCCAGCAGCTTGGCCCTAGCGGGAGGGGAGCAGTTCTTC.